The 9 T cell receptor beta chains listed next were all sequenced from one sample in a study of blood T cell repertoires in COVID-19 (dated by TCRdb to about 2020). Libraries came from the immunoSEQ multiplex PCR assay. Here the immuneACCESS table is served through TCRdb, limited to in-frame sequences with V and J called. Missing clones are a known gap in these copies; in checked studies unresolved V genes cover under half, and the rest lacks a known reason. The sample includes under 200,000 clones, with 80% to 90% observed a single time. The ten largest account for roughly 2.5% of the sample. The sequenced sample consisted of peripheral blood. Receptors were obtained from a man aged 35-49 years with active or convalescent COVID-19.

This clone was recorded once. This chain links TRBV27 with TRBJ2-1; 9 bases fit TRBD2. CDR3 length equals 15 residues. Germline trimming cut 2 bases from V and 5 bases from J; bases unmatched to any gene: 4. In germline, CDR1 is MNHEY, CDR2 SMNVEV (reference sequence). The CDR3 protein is CASSLLAGSHNEQFF. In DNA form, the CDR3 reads TGTGCCAGCAGTTTACTAGCGGGGTCACACAATGAGCAGTTCTTC.

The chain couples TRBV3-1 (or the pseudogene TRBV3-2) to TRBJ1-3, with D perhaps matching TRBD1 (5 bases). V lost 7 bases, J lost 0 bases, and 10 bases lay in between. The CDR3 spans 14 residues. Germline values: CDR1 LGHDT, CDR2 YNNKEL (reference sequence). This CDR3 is CASIDSNSGNTIYF. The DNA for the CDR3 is TGTGCCAGCATTGACAGCAACTCTGGAAACACCATATATTTT.

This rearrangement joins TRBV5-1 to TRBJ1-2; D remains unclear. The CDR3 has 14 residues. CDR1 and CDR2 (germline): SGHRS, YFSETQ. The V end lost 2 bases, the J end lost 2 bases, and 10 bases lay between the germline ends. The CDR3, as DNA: TGCGCCAGCAGCTTAACGGAGAGGAACTATGGCTACACCTTC. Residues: CASSLTERNYGYTF.

CDR3 amino acids: CATSRERGSYNEQFF. The CDR3 DNA is TGTGCCACCAGCAGAGAGCGGGGATCCTACAATGAGCAGTTCTTC. The V and J genes are TRBV15 and TRBJ2-1, with a possible D match to TRBD2 (6 bases). This CDR3 is 15 amino acids long. Between the trimmed V and J ends, which lost 0 bases and 1 base, there was a span of 7 bases. The germline V gene has CDR1 LNHNV and CDR2 YYDKDF (reference sequence).

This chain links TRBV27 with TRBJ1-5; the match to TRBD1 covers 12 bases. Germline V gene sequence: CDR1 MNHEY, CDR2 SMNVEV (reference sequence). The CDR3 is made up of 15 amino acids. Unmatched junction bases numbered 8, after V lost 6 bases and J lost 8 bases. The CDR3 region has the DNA TGTGCCAGCAGATCATCGGGGACAGGGGGCGAGCCCCAGCATTTT. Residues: CASRSSGTGGEPQHF.

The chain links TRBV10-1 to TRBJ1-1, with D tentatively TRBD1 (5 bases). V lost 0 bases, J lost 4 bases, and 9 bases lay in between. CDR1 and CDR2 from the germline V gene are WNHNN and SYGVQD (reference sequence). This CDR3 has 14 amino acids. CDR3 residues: CASSESGGSTEAFF. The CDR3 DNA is TGCGCCAGCAGTGAGTCGGGGGGAAGCACTGAAGCTTTCTTT.

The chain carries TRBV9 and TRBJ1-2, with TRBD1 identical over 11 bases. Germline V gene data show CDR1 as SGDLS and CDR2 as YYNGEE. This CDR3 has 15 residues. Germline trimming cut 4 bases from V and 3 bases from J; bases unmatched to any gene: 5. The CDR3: CASSPRTGGYYGYTF. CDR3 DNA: TGTGCCAGCAGCCCGAGGACAGGGGGCTACTATGGCTACACCTTC.

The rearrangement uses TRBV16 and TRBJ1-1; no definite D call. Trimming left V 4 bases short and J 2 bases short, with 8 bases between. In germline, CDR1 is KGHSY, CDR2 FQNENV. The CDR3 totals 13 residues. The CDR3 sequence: CASSRILNTEAFF. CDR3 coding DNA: TGTGCCAGCAGCCGAATACTTAACACTGAAGCTTTCTTT.

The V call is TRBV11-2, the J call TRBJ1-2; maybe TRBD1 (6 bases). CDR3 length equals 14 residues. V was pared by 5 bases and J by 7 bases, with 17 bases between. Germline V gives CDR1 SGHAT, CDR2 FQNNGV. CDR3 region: CASSPQFRGSGYTF. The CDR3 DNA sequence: TGTGCCAGCAGCCCCCAGTTCAGGGGCTCTGGCTACACCTTC.